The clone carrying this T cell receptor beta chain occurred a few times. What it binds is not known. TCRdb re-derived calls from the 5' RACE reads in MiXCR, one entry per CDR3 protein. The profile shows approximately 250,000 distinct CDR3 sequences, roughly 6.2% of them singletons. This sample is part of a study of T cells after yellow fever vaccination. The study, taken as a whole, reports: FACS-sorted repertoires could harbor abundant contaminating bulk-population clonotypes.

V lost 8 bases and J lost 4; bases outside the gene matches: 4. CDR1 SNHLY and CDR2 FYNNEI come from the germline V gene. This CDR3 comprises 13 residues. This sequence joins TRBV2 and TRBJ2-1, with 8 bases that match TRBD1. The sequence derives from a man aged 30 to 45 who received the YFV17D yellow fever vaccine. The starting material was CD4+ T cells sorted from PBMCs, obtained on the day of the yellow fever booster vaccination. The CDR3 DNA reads TGTGCCAGCGGACAGGGATCTTACAATGAGCAGTTCTTC. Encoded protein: CASGQGSYNEQFF.